Presented here are 12 T cell receptor beta chains from one specimen sequenced in a study of shared clonotypes between healthy human individuals. Terminally differentiated effector memory CD45RA+ cells were excluded from the naive CD8 cells, which were CD45RO-negative and positively selected for CCR7. Clones were sequenced by immunoSEQ multiplex PCR, and TCRdb holds only the in-frame ones, with some missing. This sample yields roughly 1,800,000 clones, of which about 95% are seen a single time; approximately 1% belongs to the top ten. Sequenced input: naive CD8+ T cells sorted from blood. The receptors originated from a man between 18 and 29 years old in good health.

The V call is TRBV6-6, the J call TRBJ2-5; perhaps TRBD2 as D (5 bases). V lost 0 bases, J lost 4 bases, and 12 bases lay in between. The CDR3 spans 15 residues. Germline loops: CDR1 MNHNY, CDR2 SVGAGI (reference sequence). The CDR3 sequence: CASSYSNGNTETQYF. In DNA form, the CDR3 reads TGTGCCAGCAGTTACTCGAACGGGAACACAGAGACCCAGTACTTC.

The chain recombines TRBV28 with TRBJ2-2; TRBD2 matches at 9 bases. Germline V gene sequence: CDR1 MDHEN, CDR2 SYDVKM. Trimming removed 2 bases from V and 5 bases from J; junction bases left unmatched: 6. This CDR3 spans 16 amino acids. This CDR3 is CASSLGGLAKTGELFF. The CDR3 DNA sequence: TGTGCCAGCAGTTTAGGGGGACTAGCTAAGACCGGGGAGCTGTTTTTT.

This clone was recorded once. The rearrangement joins TRBV28 to TRBJ1-3; 8 bases map to TRBD1. CDR1 is MDHEN, CDR2 SYDVKM, per germline. After removal of 5 bases from V and 4 bases from J, the junction contained 13 bases not matched to a gene. The CDR3 is made up of 17 amino acids. CDR3 protein: CASSMTGEGVLGNTIYF. The CDR3 DNA sequence: TGTGCCAGCAGTATGACAGGGGAAGGCGTTCTAGGAAACACCATATATTTT.

The chain links TRBV5-6 to TRBJ2-5; D ambiguous. The CDR3 has 14 residues. V lost 0 bases, J lost 5 bases, and 11 bases lay in between. The germline CDR1 and CDR2 sequences are SGHDT and YYEEEE. CDR3 sequence (DNA): TGTGCCAGCAGCTTGGGCAAAGGCCTGGAGACCCAGTACTTC. The encoded protein is CASSLGKGLETQYF.

V usage is TRBV4-1 and J usage is TRBJ1-6; 7 bases align to TRBD1. The CDR3 extends over 15 amino acids. The junction had 0 bases not matched to a gene; V was cut back by 1 base and J by 3 bases. CDR1 and CDR2 from the germline V gene are MGHRA and YSYEKL. The CDR3, as DNA: TGCGCCAGCAGCCAAGGGGACAGCTATAATTCACCCCTCCACTTT. As protein: CASSQGDSYNSPLHF.

The V call is TRBV5-6, the J call TRBJ2-2; D unresolved. The CDR3 runs to 14 residues. V shed 2 bases and J shed 7 bases, with 12 bases lying between them. Germline assignment: CDR1 SGHDT and CDR2 YYEEEE. CDR3 sequence: CASSLGRMVGELFF. CDR3 sequence (DNA): TGTGCCAGCAGCTTAGGCAGGATGGTCGGGGAGCTGTTTTTT.

V is TRBV19 and J is TRBJ2-1; 8 bases are a match to TRBD2. Trimming removed 9 bases from V and 8 bases from J; junction bases left unmatched: 12. CDR1 is LNHDA and CDR2 is SQIVND in the germline V gene (reference sequence). The CDR3 loop spans 14 amino acids. The CDR3 loop is CASSPGLVWYEQFF. The CDR3 nucleotides are TGTGCCAGCAGTCCGGGACTAGTGTGGTATGAGCAGTTCTTC. The full variable domain, with the rest looked up from reference TRBV19 and TRBJ2-1, is DGGITQSPKYLFRKEGQNVTLSCEQNLNHDAMYWYRQDPGQGLRLIYYSQIVNDFQKGDIAEGYSVSREKKESFPLTVTSAQKNPTAFYLCASSPGLVWYEQFFGPGTRLTVL.

This clone is a singleton in its sample. In DNA form, the CDR3 reads TGTGCCAGCAGCCCTCTGGAGGTTTGGGAGGAGGCCGATACGCAGTATTTT. Encoded protein: CASSPLEVWEEADTQYF. The V gene is TRBV9, the J gene TRBJ2-3, with a possible D match to TRBD2 (6 bases). Between the trimmed V and J ends, which lost 4 bases and 6 bases, there was a span of 24 bases. The CDR3 spans 17 residues. CDR1 SGDLS and CDR2 YYNGEE come from the germline V gene.

The chain couples TRBV6-1 to TRBJ2-3; the match to TRBD1 covers 9 bases. Germline assignment: CDR1 MNHNS and CDR2 SASEGT. Trimming removed 7 bases from V and 3 bases from J; junction bases left unmatched: 8. CDR3 length equals 15 residues. CDR3 region: CASNLYRGRTDTQYF. The CDR3 DNA follows: TGTGCCAGCAACCTGTACAGGGGGCGTACAGATACGCAGTATTTT.

In this sample, this clone turned up once. In nucleotides, the CDR3 is TGTGCCAGCAGTGAGGTGCTAGCGGGTATGACAGATACGCAGTATTTT. This gives the protein CASSEVLAGMTDTQYF. This chain joins TRBV2 and TRBJ2-3; TRBD2 matches at 8 bases. V lost 3 bases and J lost 3; bases outside the gene matches: 8. Germline V lookup: CDR1 SNHLY, CDR2 FYNNEI. This CDR3 has 16 amino acids.

The chain carries TRBV7-9 and TRBJ2-5, with D maybe TRBD2 (6 bases). Per germline, CDR1 SEHNR and CDR2 FQNEAQ (reference sequence). This CDR3 spans 15 amino acids. V gave up 5 bases and J gave up 5 bases, with 18 bases separating them. This CDR3 reads CASSPGSQGGETQYF. CDR3 in DNA: TGTGCCAGCAGCCCAGGGAGTCAGGGAGGCGAGACCCAGTACTTC.

V gene TRBV4-3 combines with J gene TRBJ1-2, with D hard to call. The CDR3 sequence is 16 residues long. The germline V gene encodes CDR1 LGHNA and CDR2 YSLEER. With 0 bases removed from V and 0 bases from J, the gap between germline ends came to 11 bases. The CDR3 loop is CASSQETTIANYGYTF. In nucleotides, the CDR3 is TGCGCCAGCAGCCAAGAAACGACTATAGCTAACTATGGCTACACCTTC.